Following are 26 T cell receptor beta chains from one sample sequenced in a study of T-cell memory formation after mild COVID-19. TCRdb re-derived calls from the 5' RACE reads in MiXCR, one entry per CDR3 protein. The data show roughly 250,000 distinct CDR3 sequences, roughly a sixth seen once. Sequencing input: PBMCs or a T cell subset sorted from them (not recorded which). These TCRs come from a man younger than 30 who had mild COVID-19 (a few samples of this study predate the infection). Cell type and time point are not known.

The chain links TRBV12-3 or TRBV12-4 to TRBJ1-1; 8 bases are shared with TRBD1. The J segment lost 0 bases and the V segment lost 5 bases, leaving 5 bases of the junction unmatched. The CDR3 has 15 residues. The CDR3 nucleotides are TGTGCCAGCAGTGGACAGGGCTGGATGAACACTGAAGCTTTCTTT. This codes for CASSGQGWMNTEAFF.

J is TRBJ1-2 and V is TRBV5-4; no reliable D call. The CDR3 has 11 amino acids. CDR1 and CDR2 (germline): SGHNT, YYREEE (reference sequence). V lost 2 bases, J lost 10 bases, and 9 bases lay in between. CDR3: CASSFEVAYTF. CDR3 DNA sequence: TGTGCCAGCAGCTTTGAGGTGGCCTACACCTTC.

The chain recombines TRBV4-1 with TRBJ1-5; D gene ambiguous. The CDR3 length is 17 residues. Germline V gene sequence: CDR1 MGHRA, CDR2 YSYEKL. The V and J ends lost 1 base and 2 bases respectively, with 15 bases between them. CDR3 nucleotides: TGCGCCAGCAGCCAAGGTTCGCGACTTTTGGGCAATCAGCCCCAGCATTTT. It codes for CASSQGSRLLGNQPQHF.

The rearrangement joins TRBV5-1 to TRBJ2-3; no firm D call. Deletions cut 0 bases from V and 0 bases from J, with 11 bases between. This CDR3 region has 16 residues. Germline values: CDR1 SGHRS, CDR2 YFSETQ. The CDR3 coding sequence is TGCGCCAGCAGCTTGGCCACCTCGGCGAGCACAGATACGCAGTATTTT. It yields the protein CASSLATSASTDTQYF.

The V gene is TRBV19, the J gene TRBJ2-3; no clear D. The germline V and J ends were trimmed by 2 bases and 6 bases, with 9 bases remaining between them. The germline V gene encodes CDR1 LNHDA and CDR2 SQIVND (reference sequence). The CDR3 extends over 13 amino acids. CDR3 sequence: CASSILVFDTQYF. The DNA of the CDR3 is TGTGCCAGTAGTATACTAGTCTTCGATACGCAGTATTTT.

For the CDR3, the DNA is TGCGCCAGCAGCTTGGGGACTAGCGGGGGGTACACAGATACGCAGTATTTT. Translating it yields CASSLGTSGGYTDTQYF. The rearrangement joins TRBV5-1 to TRBJ2-3; 14 nucleotides match TRBD2. The germline V gene has CDR1 SGHRS and CDR2 YFSETQ. The junction had 2 bases not matched to a gene; V was cut back by 0 bases and J by 2 bases. This CDR3 is 17 amino acids long.

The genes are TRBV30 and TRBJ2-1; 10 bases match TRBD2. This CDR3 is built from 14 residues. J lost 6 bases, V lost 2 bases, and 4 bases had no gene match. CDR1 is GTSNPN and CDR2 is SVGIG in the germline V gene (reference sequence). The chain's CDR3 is CAWSPLAGANEQFF. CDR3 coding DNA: TGTGCCTGGAGTCCGCTAGCGGGGGCCAATGAGCAGTTCTTC.

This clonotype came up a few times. The CDR3 sequence: CASSEGGRGETQYF. The CDR3 DNA is TGCGCCAGCAGTGAAGGAGGGAGAGGAGAGACCCAGTACTTC. The rearrangement joins TRBV10-2 to TRBJ2-5; D may be TRBD2 (6 bases). Germline V gene sequence: CDR1 WSHSY, CDR2 SAAADI. V gave up 3 bases and J gave up 4 bases, with 12 bases separating them. This CDR3 region has 14 residues.

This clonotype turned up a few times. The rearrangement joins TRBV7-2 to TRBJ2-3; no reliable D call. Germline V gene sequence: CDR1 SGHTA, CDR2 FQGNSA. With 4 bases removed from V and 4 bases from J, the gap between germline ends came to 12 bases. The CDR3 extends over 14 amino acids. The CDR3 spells CASSSPRGADTQYF. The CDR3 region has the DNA TGTGCCAGCAGCTCCCCCCGTGGCGCAGATACGCAGTATTTT.

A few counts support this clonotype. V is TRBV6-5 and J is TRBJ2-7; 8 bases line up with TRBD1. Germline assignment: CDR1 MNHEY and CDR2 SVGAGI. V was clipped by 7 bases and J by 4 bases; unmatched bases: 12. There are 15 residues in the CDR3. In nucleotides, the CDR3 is TGTGCCAGCACCCCCGGATGGACAGGGCGTTACGAGCAGTACTTC. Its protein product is CASTPGWTGRYEQYF.

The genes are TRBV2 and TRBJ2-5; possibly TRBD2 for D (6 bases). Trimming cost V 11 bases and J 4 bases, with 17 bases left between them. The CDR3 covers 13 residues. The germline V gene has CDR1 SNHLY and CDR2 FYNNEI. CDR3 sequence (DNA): TGTGCCGGGGGGAAGGGTTTCCGAGAGACCCAGTACTTC. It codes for CAGGKGFRETQYF.

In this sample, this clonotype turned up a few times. For the CDR3, the DNA is TGTGCCAGCAGCATGAATCTGGGCCGACCGGGGAATCATGAGCAGTTCTTC. This encodes CASSMNLGRPGNHEQFF. The rearrangement links TRBV9 to TRBJ2-1, with a weak D call TRBD2 (5 bases). Trimming left V 4 bases short and J 8 bases short, with 25 bases between. Germline lookup yields CDR1 SGDLS and CDR2 YYNGEE. The CDR3 is 17 amino acids.

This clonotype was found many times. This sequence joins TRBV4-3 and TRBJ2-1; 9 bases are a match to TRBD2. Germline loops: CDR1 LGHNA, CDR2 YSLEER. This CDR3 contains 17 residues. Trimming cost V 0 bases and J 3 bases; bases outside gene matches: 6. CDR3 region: CASSQDGRGGVYNEQFF. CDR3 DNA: TGCGCCAGCAGCCAAGATGGGCGGGGGGGCGTCTACAATGAGCAGTTCTTC.

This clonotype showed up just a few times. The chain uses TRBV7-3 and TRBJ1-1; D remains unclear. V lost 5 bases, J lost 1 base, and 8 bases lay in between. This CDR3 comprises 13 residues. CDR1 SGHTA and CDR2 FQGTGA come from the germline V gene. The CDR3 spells CASSALGNTEAFF. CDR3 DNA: TGTGCCAGCAGCGCCCTGGGGAACACTGAAGCTTTCTTT.

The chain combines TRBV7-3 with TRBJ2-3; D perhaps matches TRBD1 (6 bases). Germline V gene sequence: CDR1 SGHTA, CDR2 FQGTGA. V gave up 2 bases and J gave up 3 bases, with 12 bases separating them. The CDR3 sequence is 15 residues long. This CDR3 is CASSLWGQLTDTQYF. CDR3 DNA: TGTGCCAGCAGCTTATGGGGGCAACTGACAGATACGCAGTATTTT.

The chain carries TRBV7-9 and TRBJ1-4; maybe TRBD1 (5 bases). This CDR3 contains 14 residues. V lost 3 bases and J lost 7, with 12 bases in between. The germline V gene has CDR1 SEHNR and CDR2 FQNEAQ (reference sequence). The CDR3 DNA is TGTGCCAGCAGCTTTGGAAGGGGAGGTGAAAAACTGTTTTTT. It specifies CASSFGRGGEKLFF.

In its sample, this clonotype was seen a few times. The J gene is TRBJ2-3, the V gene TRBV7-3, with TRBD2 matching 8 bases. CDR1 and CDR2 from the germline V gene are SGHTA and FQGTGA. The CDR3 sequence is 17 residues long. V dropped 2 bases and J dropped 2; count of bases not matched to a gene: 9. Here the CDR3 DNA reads TGTGCCAGCAGCTTAGAGGGCGGGGGGACCTTCACAGATACGCAGTATTTT. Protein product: CASSLEGGGTFTDTQYF. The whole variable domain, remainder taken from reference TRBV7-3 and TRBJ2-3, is GAGVSQTPSNKVTEKGKYVELRCDPISGHTALYWYRQSLGQGPEFLIYFQGTGAADDSGLPNDRFFAVRPEGSVSTLKIQRTERGDSAVYLCASSLEGGGTFTDTQYFGPGTRLTVL.

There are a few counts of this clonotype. The CDR3 sequence: CSAGRDTYTQYF. CDR3 DNA: TGCAGTGCAGGCCGGGACACCTATACGCAGTATTTT. The rearrangement joins TRBV20-1 to TRBJ2-3; a possible D gene is TRBD1 (6 bases). Per germline, CDR1 DFQATT and CDR2 SNEGSKA (reference sequence). The CDR3 sequence is 12 residues long. V was trimmed by 6 bases and J by 7 bases, leaving 14 bases between them.

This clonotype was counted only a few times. This CDR3 reads CSLKTGANYGYTF. CDR3 coding DNA: TGCAGCCTTAAGACAGGGGCCAACTATGGCTACACCTTC. The rearrangement links TRBV29-1 to TRBJ1-2; 8 bases fit TRBD1. The ends lost 8 bases at V and 2 bases at J; junction bases unmatched: 7. CDR3 length: 13 amino acids. Germline V CDR1 and CDR2: SQVTM, ANQGSEA.

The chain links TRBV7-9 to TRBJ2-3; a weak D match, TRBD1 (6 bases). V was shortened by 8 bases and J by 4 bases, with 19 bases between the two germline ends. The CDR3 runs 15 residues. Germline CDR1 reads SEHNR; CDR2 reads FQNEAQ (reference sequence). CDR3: CASFLGDTASDTQYF. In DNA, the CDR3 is TGTGCCAGCTTCCTGGGGGACACTGCGTCAGATACGCAGTATTTT.

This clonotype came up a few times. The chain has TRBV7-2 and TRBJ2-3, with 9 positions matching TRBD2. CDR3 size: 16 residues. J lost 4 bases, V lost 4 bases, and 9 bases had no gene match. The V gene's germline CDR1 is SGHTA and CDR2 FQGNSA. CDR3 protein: CASSSTGGGVADTQYF. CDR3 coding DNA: TGTGCCAGCAGCTCGACGGGCGGGGGGGTTGCAGATACGCAGTATTTT.

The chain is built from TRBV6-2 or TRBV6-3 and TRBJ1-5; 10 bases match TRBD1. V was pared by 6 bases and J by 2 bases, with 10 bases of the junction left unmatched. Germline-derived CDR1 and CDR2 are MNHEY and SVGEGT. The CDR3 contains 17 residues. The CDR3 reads CASRVGQGGSRNQPQHF. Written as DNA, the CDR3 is TGTGCCAGCAGAGTCGGACAGGGGGGATCGCGCAATCAGCCCCAGCATTTT.

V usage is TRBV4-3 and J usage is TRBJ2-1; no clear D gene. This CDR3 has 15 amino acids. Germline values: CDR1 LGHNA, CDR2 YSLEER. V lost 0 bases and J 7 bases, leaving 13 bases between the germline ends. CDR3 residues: CASSQEALGRNEQFF. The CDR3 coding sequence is TGCGCCAGCAGCCAAGAGGCCCTGGGTAGGAATGAGCAGTTCTTC.

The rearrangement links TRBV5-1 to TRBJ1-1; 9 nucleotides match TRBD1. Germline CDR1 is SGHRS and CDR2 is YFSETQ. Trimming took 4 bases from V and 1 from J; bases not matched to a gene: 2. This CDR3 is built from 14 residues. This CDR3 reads CASSTQGANTEAFF. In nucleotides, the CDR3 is TGCGCCAGCAGCACACAGGGGGCGAACACTGAAGCTTTCTTT.

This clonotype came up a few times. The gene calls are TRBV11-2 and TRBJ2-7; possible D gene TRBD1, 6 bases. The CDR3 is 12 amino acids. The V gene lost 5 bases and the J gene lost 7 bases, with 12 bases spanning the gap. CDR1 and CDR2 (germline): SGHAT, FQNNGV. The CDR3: CASSGGRWEQYF. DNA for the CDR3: TGTGCCAGCAGCGGGGGCCGCTGGGAGCAGTACTTC.

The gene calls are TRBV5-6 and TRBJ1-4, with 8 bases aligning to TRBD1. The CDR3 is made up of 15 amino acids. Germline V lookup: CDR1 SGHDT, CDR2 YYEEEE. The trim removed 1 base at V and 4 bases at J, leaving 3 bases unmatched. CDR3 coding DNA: TGTGCCAGCAGCTTGACGACAGGGGATAATGAAAAACTGTTTTTT. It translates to CASSLTTGDNEKLFF.